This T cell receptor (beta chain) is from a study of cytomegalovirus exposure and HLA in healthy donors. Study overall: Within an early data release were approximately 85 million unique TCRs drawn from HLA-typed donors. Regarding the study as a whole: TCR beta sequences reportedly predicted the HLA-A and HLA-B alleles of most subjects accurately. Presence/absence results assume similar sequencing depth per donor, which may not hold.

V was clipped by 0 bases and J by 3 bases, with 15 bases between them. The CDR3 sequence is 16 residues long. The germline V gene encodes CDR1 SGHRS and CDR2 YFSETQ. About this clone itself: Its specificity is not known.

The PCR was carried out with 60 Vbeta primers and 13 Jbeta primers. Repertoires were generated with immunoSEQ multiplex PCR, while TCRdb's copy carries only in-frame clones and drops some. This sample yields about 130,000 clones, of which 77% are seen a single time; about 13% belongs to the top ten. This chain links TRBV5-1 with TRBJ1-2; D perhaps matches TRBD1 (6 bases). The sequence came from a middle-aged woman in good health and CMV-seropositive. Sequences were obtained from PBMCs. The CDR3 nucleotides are TGCGCCAGCAGCTTGGGGTACAGGGATCGGGACTATGGCTACACCTTC. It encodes CASSLGYRDRDYGYTF.